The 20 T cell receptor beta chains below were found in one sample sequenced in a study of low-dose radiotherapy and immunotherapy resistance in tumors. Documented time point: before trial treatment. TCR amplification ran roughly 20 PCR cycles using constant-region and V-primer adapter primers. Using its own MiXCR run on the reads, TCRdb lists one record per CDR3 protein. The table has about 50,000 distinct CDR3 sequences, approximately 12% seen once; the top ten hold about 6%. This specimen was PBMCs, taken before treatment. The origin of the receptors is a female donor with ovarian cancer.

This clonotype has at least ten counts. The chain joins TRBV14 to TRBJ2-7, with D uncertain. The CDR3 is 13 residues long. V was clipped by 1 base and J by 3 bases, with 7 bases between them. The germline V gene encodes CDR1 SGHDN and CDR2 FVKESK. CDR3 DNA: TGTGCCAGCAGCCAAGGGTGGGGCTACGAGCAGTACTTC. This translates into CASSQGWGYEQYF. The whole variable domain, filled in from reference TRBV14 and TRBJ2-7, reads EAGVTQFPSHSVIEKGQTVTLRCDPISGHDNLYWYRRVMGKEIKFLLHFVKESKQDESGMPNNRFLAERTGGTYSTLKVQPAELEDSGVYFCASSQGWGYEQYFGPGTRLTVT.

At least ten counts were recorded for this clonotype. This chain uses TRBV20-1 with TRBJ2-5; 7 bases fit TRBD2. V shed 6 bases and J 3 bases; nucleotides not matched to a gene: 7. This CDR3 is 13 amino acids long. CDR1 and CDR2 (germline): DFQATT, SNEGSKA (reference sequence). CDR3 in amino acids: CSAEEGREETQYF. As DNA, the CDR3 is TGCAGTGCAGAAGAAGGGAGGGAAGAGACCCAGTACTTC.

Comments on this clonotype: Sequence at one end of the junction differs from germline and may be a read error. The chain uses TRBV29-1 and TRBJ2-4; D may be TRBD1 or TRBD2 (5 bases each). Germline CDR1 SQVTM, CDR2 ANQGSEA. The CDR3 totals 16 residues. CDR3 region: CSVVRADLAGKNIQYF. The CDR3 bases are TGCAGCGTTGTCAGGGCAGACCTAGCTGGCAAAAACATCCAGTACTTC.

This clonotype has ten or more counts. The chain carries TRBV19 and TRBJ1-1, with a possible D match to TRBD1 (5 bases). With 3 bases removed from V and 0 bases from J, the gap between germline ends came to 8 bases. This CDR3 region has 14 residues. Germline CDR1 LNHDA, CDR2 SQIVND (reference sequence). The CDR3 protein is CASSMGGVNTEAFF. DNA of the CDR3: TGTGCCAGTAGTATGGGGGGTGTGAACACTGAAGCTTTCTTT. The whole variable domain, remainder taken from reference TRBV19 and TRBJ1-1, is DGGITQSPKYLFRKEGQNVTLSCEQNLNHDAMYWYRQDPGQGLRLIYYSQIVNDFQKGDIAEGYSVSREKKESFPLTVTSAQKNPTAFYLCASSMGGVNTEAFFGQGTRLTVV.

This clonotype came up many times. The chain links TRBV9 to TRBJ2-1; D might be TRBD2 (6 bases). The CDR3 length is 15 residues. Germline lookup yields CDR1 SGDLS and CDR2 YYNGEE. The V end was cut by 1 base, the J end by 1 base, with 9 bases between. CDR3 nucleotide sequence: TGTGCCAGCAGCGTAAATGGAGGGTCCTACAATGAGCAGTTCTTC. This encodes CASSVNGGSYNEQFF.

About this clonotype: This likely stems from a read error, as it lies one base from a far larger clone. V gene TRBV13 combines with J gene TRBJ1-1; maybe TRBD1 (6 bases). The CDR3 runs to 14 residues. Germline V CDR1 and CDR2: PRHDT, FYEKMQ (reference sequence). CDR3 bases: TGTGCCACCAGCTTAGGGGGGACCTACACTGAAGCTTTCTTT. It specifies CATSLGGTYTEAFF.

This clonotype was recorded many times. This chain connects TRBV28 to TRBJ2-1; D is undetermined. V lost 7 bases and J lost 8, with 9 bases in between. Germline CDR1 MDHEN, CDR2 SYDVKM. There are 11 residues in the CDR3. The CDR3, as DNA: TGTGCCAGCACCCAAGGTGATGAGCAGTTCTTC. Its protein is CASTQGDEQFF.

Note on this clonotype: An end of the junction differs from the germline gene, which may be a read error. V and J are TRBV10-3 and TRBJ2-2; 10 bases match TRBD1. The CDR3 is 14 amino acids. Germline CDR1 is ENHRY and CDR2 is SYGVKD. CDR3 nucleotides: TGTGTCATCAGTTGGGACAGGGGCACCGGGGAGCTGTTTTTT. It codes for CVISWDRGTGELFF.

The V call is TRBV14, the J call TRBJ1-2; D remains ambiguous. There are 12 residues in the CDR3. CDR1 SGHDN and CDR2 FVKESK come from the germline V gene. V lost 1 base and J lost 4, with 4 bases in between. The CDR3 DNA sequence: TGTGCCAGCAGCCAAGCCTCCTATGGCTACACCTTC. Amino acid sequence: CASSQASYGYTF.

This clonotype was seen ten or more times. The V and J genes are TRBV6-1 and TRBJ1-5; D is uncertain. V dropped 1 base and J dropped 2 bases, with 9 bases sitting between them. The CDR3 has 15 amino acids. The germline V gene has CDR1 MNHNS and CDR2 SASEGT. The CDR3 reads CASSEGSVGNQPQHF. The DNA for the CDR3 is TGTGCCAGCAGTGAAGGCTCGGTAGGCAATCAGCCCCAGCATTTT.

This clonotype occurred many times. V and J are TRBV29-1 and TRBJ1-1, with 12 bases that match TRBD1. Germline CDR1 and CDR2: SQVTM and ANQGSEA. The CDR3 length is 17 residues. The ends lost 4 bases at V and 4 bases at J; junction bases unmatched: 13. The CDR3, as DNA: TGCAGCGTTGGGGCCCCGGGACAGGGGGCGAGTCCCACTGAAGCTTTCTTT. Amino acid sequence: CSVGAPGQGASPTEAFF. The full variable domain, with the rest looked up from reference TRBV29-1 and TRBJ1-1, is SAVISQKPSRDICQRGTSLTIQCQVDSQVTMMFWYRQQPGQSLTLIATANQGSEATYESGFVIDKFPISRPNLTFSTLTVSNMSPEDSSIYLCSVGAPGQGASPTEAFFGQGTRLTVV.

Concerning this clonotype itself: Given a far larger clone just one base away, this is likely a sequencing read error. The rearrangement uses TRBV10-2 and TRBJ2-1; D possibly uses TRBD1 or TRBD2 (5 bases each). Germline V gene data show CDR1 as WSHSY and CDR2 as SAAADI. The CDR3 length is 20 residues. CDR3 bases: TGTGCCATCAGTCAAACCCTGGGGTCGATTGGGACGAGCTCCTACAATGAGCAGTTCTTC. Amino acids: CAISQTLGSIGTSSYNEQFF.

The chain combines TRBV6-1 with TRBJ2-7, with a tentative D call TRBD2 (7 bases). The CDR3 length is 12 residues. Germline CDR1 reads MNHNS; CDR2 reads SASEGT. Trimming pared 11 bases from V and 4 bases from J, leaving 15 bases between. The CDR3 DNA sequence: TGTGCCGAGGGGGGGACGGTGTACGAGCAGTACTTC. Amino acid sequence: CAEGGTVYEQYF.

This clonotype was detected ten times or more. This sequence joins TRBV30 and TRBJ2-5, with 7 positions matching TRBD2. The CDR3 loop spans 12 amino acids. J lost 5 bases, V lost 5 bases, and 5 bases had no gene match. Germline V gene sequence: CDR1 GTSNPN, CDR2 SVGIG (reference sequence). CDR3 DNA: TGTGCCTGGGACCCAGCGGGGGAGACCCAGTACTTC. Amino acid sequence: CAWDPAGETQYF.

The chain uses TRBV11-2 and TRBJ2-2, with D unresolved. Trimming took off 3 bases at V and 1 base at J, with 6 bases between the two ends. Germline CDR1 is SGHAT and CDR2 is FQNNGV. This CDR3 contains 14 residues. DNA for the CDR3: TGTGCCAGCAGCTTTTCGGAGAACACCGGGGAGCTGTTTTTT. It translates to CASSFSENTGELFF.

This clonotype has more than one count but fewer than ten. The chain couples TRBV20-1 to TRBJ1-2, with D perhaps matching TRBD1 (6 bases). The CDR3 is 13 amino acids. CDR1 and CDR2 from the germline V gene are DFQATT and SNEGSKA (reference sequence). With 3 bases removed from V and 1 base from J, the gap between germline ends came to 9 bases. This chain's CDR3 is CSARRGLNYGYTF. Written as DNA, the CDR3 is TGCAGTGCTAGGCGGGGGCTTAACTATGGCTACACCTTC.

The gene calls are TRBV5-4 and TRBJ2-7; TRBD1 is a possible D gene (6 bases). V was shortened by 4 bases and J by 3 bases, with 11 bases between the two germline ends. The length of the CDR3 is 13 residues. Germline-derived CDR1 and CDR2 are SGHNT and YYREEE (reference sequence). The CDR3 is CASSQGPSYEQYF. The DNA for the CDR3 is TGTGCCAGCAGCCAGGGGCCAAGCTACGAGCAGTACTTC.

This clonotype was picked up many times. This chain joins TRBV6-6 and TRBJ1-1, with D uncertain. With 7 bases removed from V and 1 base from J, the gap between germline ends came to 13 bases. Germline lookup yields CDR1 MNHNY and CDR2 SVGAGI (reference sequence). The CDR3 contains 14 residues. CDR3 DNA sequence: TGTGCCAGCAACCTCGTTGGTAAGAACACTGAAGCTTTCTTT. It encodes CASNLVGKNTEAFF.

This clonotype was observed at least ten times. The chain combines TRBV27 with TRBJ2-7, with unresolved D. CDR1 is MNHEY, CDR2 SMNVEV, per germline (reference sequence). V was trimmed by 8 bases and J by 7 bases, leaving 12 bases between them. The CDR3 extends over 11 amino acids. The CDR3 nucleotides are TGTGCCAGCGGTCCGAATAGGGAGCAGTACTTC. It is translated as CASGPNREQYF.

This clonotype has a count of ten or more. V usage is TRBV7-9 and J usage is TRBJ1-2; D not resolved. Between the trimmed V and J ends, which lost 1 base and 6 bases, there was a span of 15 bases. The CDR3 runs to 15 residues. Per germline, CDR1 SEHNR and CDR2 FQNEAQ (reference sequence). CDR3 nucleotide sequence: TGTGCCAGCAGCTTAGTTATCGGCCAAACGGATGGCTACACCTTC. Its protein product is CASSLVIGQTDGYTF.